This T cell receptor (beta chain) was sequenced for a study of blood T cells in healthy people across ages. General study findings and limits: Naive T cell percentage showed a strong correlation with the diversity of TCR beta.

Germline V lookup: CDR1 ENHRY, CDR2 SYGVKD. The V gene lost 8 bases and the J gene lost 6 bases, with 20 bases spanning the gap. The CDR3 has 14 residues. As to this clonotype: Antigen unknown.

Through a sample-barcoded 5' primer and a J-beta primer mix, a second PCR was run for about 7 to 12 cycles. TCRdb called the 5' RACE reads again in MiXCR, with one record for every CDR3 protein. Of 630,000 or so distinct CDR3 sequences listed, approximately 30% are singletons. The material sequenced was blood. This receptor was obtained from a woman aged 80 or over in good health. V and J are TRBV10-3 and TRBJ2-7; perhaps TRBD2 as D (5 bases). In nucleotides, the CDR3 is TGTGCCATCGCCGAGCGGACGGCCGGTGGCGAGCAGTACTTC. Its translation: CAIAERTAGGEQYF.